This T cell receptor (beta chain) was captured by sequencing in a study of blood T cells in healthy people across ages. RNA extraction gave at least 5.5 micrograms of total RNA per sample. Per germline, CDR1 SGDLS and CDR2 YYNGEE. V gave up 4 bases and J gave up 0 bases; unmatched junction bases: 9. This CDR3 comprises 17 residues. The second PCR ran about 6 to 12 cycles with a sample-barcoded 5' primer and J-beta primers. MiXCR was run by TCRdb on the 5' RACE reads, yielding one entry per CDR3 protein. The data show 600,000 or so distinct CDR3 sequences, about 30% seen once. The table lists this clonotype with many counts.

The chain uses TRBV9 and TRBJ2-1; 8 nucleotides match TRBD1. This clonotype was sampled from a woman at least 80 years old in good health. The sample was blood. Here the CDR3 reads CASSPWGQASSYNEQFF. As DNA, the CDR3 is TGTGCCAGCAGCCCTTGGGGACAGGCGAGCTCCTACAATGAGCAGTTCTTC. Variable domain in full (rest from reference TRBV9 and TRBJ2-1): DSGVTQTPKHLITATGQRVTLRCSPRSGDLSVYWYQQSLDQGLQFLIQYYNGEERAKGNILERFSAQQFPDLHSELNLSSLELGDSALYFCASSPWGQASSYNEQFFGPGTRLTVL.